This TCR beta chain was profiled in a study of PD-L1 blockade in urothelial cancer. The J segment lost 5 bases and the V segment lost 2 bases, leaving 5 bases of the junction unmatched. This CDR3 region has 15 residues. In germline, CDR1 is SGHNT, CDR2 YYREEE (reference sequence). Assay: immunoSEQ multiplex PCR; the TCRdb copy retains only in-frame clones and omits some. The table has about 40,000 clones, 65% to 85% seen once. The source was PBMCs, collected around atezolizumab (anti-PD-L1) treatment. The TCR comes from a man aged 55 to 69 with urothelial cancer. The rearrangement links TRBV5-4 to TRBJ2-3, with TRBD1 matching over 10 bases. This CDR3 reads CASSFRQGAGDTQYF. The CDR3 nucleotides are TGTGCCAGCAGCTTCCGACAGGGGGCAGGAGATACGCAGTATTTT. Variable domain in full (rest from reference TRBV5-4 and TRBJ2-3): ETGVTQSPTHLIKTRGQQVTLRCSSQSGHNTVSWYQQALGQGPQFIFQYYREEENGRGNFPPRFSGLQFPNYSSELNVNALELDDSALYLCASSFRQGAGDTQYFGPGTRLTVL.